Listed below are T cell receptor beta chains from one sample, sequenced in a study of T cells in Graves' hyperthyroidism and ophthalmopathy. TCRdb called the multiplex PCR reads again in MiXCR, with one record for every CDR3 protein. The sample lists hundreds of thousands of distinct CDR3 sequences, around 21% occurring once. Material: blood. The receptors here all came from a young man with Graves' ophthalmopathy. CDR3s include the opening cysteine and the closing phenylalanine or tryptophan. A D gene is named only where the DNA matches it firmly. The size of a clone is reported for some rows only, either as once, few or many, or as a class for expanded clones.

j_gene: TRBJ2-5; abundance: many; v_gene: TRBV11-2; d_gene: .; CDR3nt: TGTGCCAGCAGCTTAGGTAGACACCAACAAGAGACCCAGTACTTC; CDR3aa: CASSLGRHQQETQYF
j_gene: TRBJ1-5; abundance: .; v_gene: TRBV28; d_gene: TRBD1; CDR3nt: TGTGCCAGCAGAGGGACAGGGGAGGGTCAGCCCCAGCATTTT; CDR3aa: CASRGTGEGQPQHF
j_gene: TRBJ2-1; abundance: .; v_gene: TRBV18; d_gene: .; CDR3nt: TGTGCCAGCTCACCACCGTGGCCGGAAGAACATGAGCAGTTCTTC; CDR3aa: CASSPPWPEEHEQFF
j_gene: TRBJ1-3; abundance: .; v_gene: TRBV6-6; d_gene: .; CDR3nt: TGTGCCAGCAGTTACGACCTAAACTCTGGAAACACCATATATTTT; CDR3aa: CASSYDLNSGNTIYF
j_gene: TRBJ2-7; abundance: few; v_gene: TRBV25-1; d_gene: .; CDR3nt: TGTGCCAGCAGTGAATTTAACGGTTACTACGAGCAGTACTTC; CDR3aa: CASSEFNGYYEQYF
j_gene: TRBJ1-1; abundance: few; v_gene: TRBV5-5; d_gene: .; CDR3nt: TGTGCCAGCAGCTTGGTCCGTAACATGAACACTGAAGCTTTCTTT; CDR3aa: CASSLVRNMNTEAFF
j_gene: TRBJ2-6; abundance: few; v_gene: TRBV7-2; d_gene: .; CDR3nt: TGTGCCAGCAGCCGGGCCCACTCTGGGGCCAACGTCCTGACTTTC; CDR3aa: CASSRAHSGANVLTF
j_gene: TRBJ2-7; abundance: few; v_gene: TRBV6-1; d_gene: .; CDR3nt: TGTGCCAGCAGTGAATTGGGGAGGAGCTCCTACGAGCAGTACTTC; CDR3aa: CASSELGRSSYEQYF
j_gene: TRBJ2-3; abundance: .; v_gene: TRBV6-1; d_gene: TRBD2; CDR3nt: TGTGCCAGCAGAGGAAGCGGGAGGCCGGGGGATACGCAGTATTTT; CDR3aa: CASRGSGRPGDTQYF
j_gene: TRBJ2-5; abundance: many; v_gene: TRBV11-2; d_gene: TRBD1; CDR3nt: TGTGCCAGCAGCTCCACCCGCCTGGACAGGGAAAAAGAGACCCAGTACTTC; CDR3aa: CASSSTRLDREKETQYF
j_gene: TRBJ2-1; abundance: many; v_gene: TRBV2; d_gene: TRBD1; CDR3nt: TGTGCCAGCAGGTCAACAGGGGGGCGCAATGAGCAGTTCTTC; CDR3aa: CASRSTGGRNEQFF
j_gene: TRBJ2-7; abundance: .; v_gene: TRBV6-1; d_gene: .; CDR3nt: TGTGCCAGTCCCCGCCCGGGACTGGAACCCTACGAGCAGTACTTC; CDR3aa: CASPRPGLEPYEQYF
j_gene: TRBJ2-7; abundance: .; v_gene: TRBV20-1; d_gene: TRBD2; CDR3nt: TGCAGTGCTAGAGGCCCGGGACTAGGAAACGAGCAGTACTTC; CDR3aa: CSARGPGLGNEQYF
j_gene: TRBJ2-7; abundance: few; v_gene: TRBV15; d_gene: .; CDR3nt: TGTGCCACCACACCCCGGCTAGCGAGCTCCTACGAGCAGTACTTC; CDR3aa: CATTPRLASSYEQYF
j_gene: TRBJ1-6; abundance: few; v_gene: TRBV28; d_gene: .; CDR3nt: TGTGCCAGCAGTATGACACGGATACGTTCACCCCTCCACTTT; CDR3aa: CASSMTRIRSPLHF
j_gene: TRBJ1-1; abundance: many; v_gene: TRBV6-1; d_gene: .; CDR3nt: TGTGCCAGCACGACGACCCTCACTGAAGCTTTCTTT; CDR3aa: CASTTTLTEAFF
j_gene: TRBJ2-3; abundance: .; v_gene: TRBV29-1; d_gene: TRBD2; CDR3nt: TGCAGCGCCGGGACTAGCGGGATTACAGATACGCAGTATTTT; CDR3aa: CSAGTSGITDTQYF
j_gene: TRBJ2-3; abundance: many; v_gene: TRBV12-3/TRBV12-4; d_gene: TRBD2; CDR3nt: TGTGCCAGCAGTTTCGGTAGCGGGCGCACAGATACGCAGTATTTT; CDR3aa: CASSFGSGRTDTQYF
j_gene: TRBJ2-1; abundance: .; v_gene: TRBV19; d_gene: TRBD1; CDR3nt: TGTGCCAGTACCCGACAGGGGGGATGGTACAATGAGCAGTTCTTC; CDR3aa: CASTRQGGWYNEQFF
j_gene: TRBJ1-5; abundance: many; v_gene: TRBV10-3; d_gene: .; CDR3nt: TGTGCCATCAGTGAGACACAGGGCGGGGATCAGCCCCAGCATTTT; CDR3aa: CAISETQGGDQPQHF
j_gene: TRBJ1-5; abundance: .; v_gene: TRBV15; d_gene: .; CDR3nt: TGTGCCACCAGCATCGAACGGCAGGGAGATCAGCCCCAGCATTTT; CDR3aa: CATSIERQGDQPQHF
j_gene: TRBJ1-2; abundance: .; v_gene: TRBV19; d_gene: .; CDR3nt: TGTGCCAGTAGTACCCGACAGTTTAACTATGGCTACACCTTC; CDR3aa: CASSTRQFNYGYTF
j_gene: TRBJ2-7; abundance: many; v_gene: TRBV12-3/TRBV12-4; d_gene: .; CDR3nt: TGTGCCAGCAGCTTGGGTAGCAAGTACGAGCAGTACTTC; CDR3aa: CASSLGSKYEQYF
j_gene: TRBJ2-2; abundance: few; v_gene: TRBV6-2/TRBV6-3; d_gene: .; CDR3nt: TGTGCCAGCAGTGACTCGAGCAGGGCAACTACCGGGGAGCTGTTTTTT; CDR3aa: CASSDSSRATTGELFF
j_gene: TRBJ2-7; abundance: many; v_gene: TRBV14; d_gene: .; CDR3nt: TGTGCCAGCAGCCAGCGCTGGGGCAACTCCTACGAGCAGTACTTC; CDR3aa: CASSQRWGNSYEQYF
j_gene: TRBJ2-5; abundance: .; v_gene: TRBV11-2; d_gene: .; CDR3nt: TGTGCCAGCAGCAAACAGAGGACCCAGTACTTC; CDR3aa: CASSKQRTQYF
j_gene: TRBJ2-7; abundance: few; v_gene: TRBV27; d_gene: TRBD2; CDR3nt: TGTGCCAGCAGTTCCCTTAGCGGGAGAGCCTCCTACGAGCAGTACTTC; CDR3aa: CASSSLSGRASYEQYF
j_gene: TRBJ2-1; abundance: .; v_gene: TRBV20-1; d_gene: .; CDR3nt: TGCAGTGTAAGCCTATATGAGCAGTTCTTC; CDR3aa: CSVSLYEQFF
j_gene: TRBJ2-1; abundance: .; v_gene: TRBV5-8; d_gene: TRBD1; CDR3nt: TGTGCCAGCAGCTTGCGGCCTCAGACAGGGGTTGGTGAGCAGTTCTTC; CDR3aa: CASSLRPQTGVGEQFF
j_gene: TRBJ1-3; abundance: few; v_gene: TRBV28; d_gene: .; CDR3nt: TGTGCCAGCAGTGTACCGACAAAGAGCTCTGGAAACACCATATATTTT; CDR3aa: CASSVPTKSSGNTIYF
j_gene: TRBJ2-1; abundance: few; v_gene: TRBV10-3; d_gene: TRBD1; CDR3nt: TGTGCCATCAGTGAGGCACAGGGGACCAATGAGCAGTTCTTC; CDR3aa: CAISEAQGTNEQFF
j_gene: TRBJ1-6; abundance: .; v_gene: TRBV12-3/TRBV12-4; d_gene: TRBD1; CDR3nt: TGTGCCAGCAGCCAGGGACAGCTCAATAATTCACCCCTCCACTTT; CDR3aa: CASSQGQLNNSPLHF
j_gene: TRBJ2-1; abundance: .; v_gene: TRBV27; d_gene: TRBD1; CDR3nt: TGTGCCAGCAGTTTACAGGGGGCGAACAATGAGCAGTTCTTC; CDR3aa: CASSLQGANNEQFF
j_gene: TRBJ2-7; abundance: .; v_gene: TRBV6-5; d_gene: .; CDR3nt: TGTGCCAGCAGTTACGGGCTTCGGACTATCTCCTACGAGCAGTACTTC; CDR3aa: CASSYGLRTISYEQYF
j_gene: TRBJ2-7; abundance: many; v_gene: TRBV20-1; d_gene: .; CDR3nt: TGCAGTGCTTCCGGACACATCCACGAGCAGTACTTC; CDR3aa: CSASGHIHEQYF
j_gene: TRBJ2-7; abundance: .; v_gene: TRBV6-1; d_gene: TRBD2; CDR3nt: TGTGCCAGCAGTGCCAATAGCGGGAGTCCCATGGGGGAGCAGTACTTC; CDR3aa: CASSANSGSPMGEQYF
j_gene: TRBJ2-4; abundance: many; v_gene: TRBV28; d_gene: TRBD2; CDR3nt: TGTGCCACTTCAAAGCGGCGGGAGCTTCCTGCGGGATTTCAGTACTTC; CDR3aa: CATSKRRELPAGFQYF
j_gene: TRBJ2-1; abundance: few; v_gene: TRBV5-6; d_gene: TRBD2; CDR3nt: TGTGCCAGTCAGGTGGGGGGGTACAATGAGCAGTTCTTC; CDR3aa: CASQVGGYNEQFF
j_gene: TRBJ2-7; abundance: .; v_gene: TRBV20-1; d_gene: .; CDR3nt: TGCAGTGCTAGAGATCCCAGGGATTCCTACGAGCAGTACTTC; CDR3aa: CSARDPRDSYEQYF
j_gene: TRBJ2-7; abundance: few; v_gene: TRBV19; d_gene: TRBD2; CDR3nt: TGTGCCAGTAGACCCGGACTAGCGGGAGAAGGGGGAGAGCAGTACTTC; CDR3aa: CASRPGLAGEGGEQYF
j_gene: TRBJ1-3; abundance: few; v_gene: TRBV15; d_gene: .; CDR3nt: TGTGCCACCAGCAGCTGGCAGGGACCTTACTCTGGAAACACCATATATTTT; CDR3aa: CATSSWQGPYSGNTIYF
j_gene: TRBJ1-2; abundance: .; v_gene: TRBV25-1; d_gene: .; CDR3nt: TGTGCCAGCAGTCCCTCCGGGACCTACTTCTATGGCTACACCTTC; CDR3aa: CASSPSGTYFYGYTF
j_gene: TRBJ2-7; abundance: few; v_gene: TRBV6-1; d_gene: .; CDR3nt: TGTGCCGGCAGTGAAGCTTGGGGCGACGAGCAGTACTTC; CDR3aa: CAGSEAWGDEQYF
j_gene: TRBJ1-2; abundance: few; v_gene: TRBV6-2/TRBV6-3; d_gene: .; CDR3nt: TGTGCCAGCAGTTGGGCTGCTAACTATGGCTACACCTTC; CDR3aa: CASSWAANYGYTF
j_gene: TRBJ1-5; abundance: .; v_gene: TRBV6-5; d_gene: .; CDR3nt: TGTGCCAGCAGTTACGTGGAGGGGTCTCAGCCCCAGCATTTT; CDR3aa: CASSYVEGSQPQHF
j_gene: TRBJ1-5; abundance: few; v_gene: TRBV27; d_gene: .; CDR3nt: TGTGCCAGCAGTTTACTAGGGGTCGGGAATCAGCCCCAGCATTTT; CDR3aa: CASSLLGVGNQPQHF
j_gene: TRBJ2-7; abundance: many; v_gene: TRBV20-1; d_gene: TRBD2; CDR3nt: TGCAGTGCGCCCGAGGGGACTAGCAGCTCCTACGAGCAGTACTTC; CDR3aa: CSAPEGTSSSYEQYF
j_gene: TRBJ2-7; abundance: .; v_gene: TRBV20-1; d_gene: TRBD2; CDR3nt: TGCAGTGCTAGGGAGACTAGCGACACCTACGAGCAGTACTTC; CDR3aa: CSARETSDTYEQYF